The TCR beta chain described here comes from a study of blood T cells in healthy people across ages. This clonotype turned up a few times. Then a second PCR, running roughly 7 to 11 cycles, was carried out with a sample-barcoded 5' primer and a J-beta primer mix. In TCRdb, the 5' RACE reads were re-called with MiXCR into one record per CDR3 protein. The sample contains fewer than 2,000,000 distinct CDR3 sequences, around 42% of which appear only once. Sequenced input: blood. The sequence was obtained from a human donor in good health.

The CDR3 sequence: CASSQVLGGDTNEQFF. The CDR3 DNA reads as TGCGCCAGCAGCCAAGTGCTCGGGGGAGACACCAATGAGCAGTTCTTC. V usage is TRBV4-1 and J usage is TRBJ2-1, with D possibly TRBD2 on 6 matching bases. This CDR3 has 16 residues. V lost 1 base and J 6 bases, leaving 16 bases between the germline ends. Per germline, CDR1 MGHRA and CDR2 YSYEKL.